The clone carrying this T cell receptor (beta chain) was recorded only once. In the original analysis: Estimates of nucleated cell counts were drawn from the amplification of reference gene primers. TCRdb's copy holds only in-frame clones and misses some; the assay was immunoSEQ multiplex PCR. For V, J and clone size, that table is used; D and trimming come from the DNA. Among some 70,000 clones listed, around 82% were seen once. The data derive from a study of blood T cell repertoires in COVID-19. Across the whole study: Samples taken during acute and convalescent COVID-19 were collected in the United States, Italy and Spain. Sources were T cells, B-cell-depleted T cells, or PBMCs; the material itself was cDNA or gDNA.

This clonotype was obtained from a man aged 60 to 69 with acute or convalescent COVID-19. The sequencing sample was made of peripheral blood.

The CDR3, as DNA: TGTGCCAGTAGTCCGGTGGAAGCAGGGCCAAACACCGGGGAGCTGTTTTTT. Amino acids: CASSPVEAGPNTGELFF. V usage is TRBV19 and J usage is TRBJ2-2, with a possible D match to TRBD1 (5 bases). V shed 5 bases and J shed 2 bases, with 18 bases lying between them. The CDR3 contains 17 residues. Germline values: CDR1 LNHDA, CDR2 SQIVND (reference sequence).